Sequencing of this TCR beta chain was carried out in a study of T cells in Graves' hyperthyroidism and ophthalmopathy. Whole-study results and caveats: The majority of expanded thyroid clonotypes above 0.001 also appeared in blood.

This clonotype was seen repeatedly, ten times or more. What it binds is unknown. Graves' hyperthyroidism showing no ophthalmopathy progression within 18 months was considered stable. Diagnosis relied on clinical symptoms, serum thyroxine and TRAb, thyroid ultrasound and orbital computed tomography. PBMCs came from around 10 ml fresh peripheral blood. This CDR3 spans 14 amino acids. Germline V gene lookup returns CDR1 KGHDR and CDR2 SFDVKD. The germline V and J ends were trimmed by 3 bases and 4 bases, with 9 bases remaining between them. The investigators amplified TCR beta CDR3 regions from RNA transcripts. First-round RT-PCR targeting the TCR CDR3 was performed with the HTBI primer set. TCRdb re-called the multiplex PCR reads with MiXCR, one entry per CDR3 protein. The profile covers 600,000 or so distinct CDR3 sequences, with roughly 16% appearing a single time and 3.8% taken by the ten largest.

The sequencing input was blood. V usage is TRBV24-1 and J usage is TRBJ2-1; D not certain. This clonotype was sampled from a woman aged 30 to 39 with Graves' hyperthyroidism. The CDR3 protein is CATSDERRYNEQFF. CDR3 sequence (DNA): TGTGCCACCAGTGATGAGAGAAGGTACAATGAGCAGTTCTTC.